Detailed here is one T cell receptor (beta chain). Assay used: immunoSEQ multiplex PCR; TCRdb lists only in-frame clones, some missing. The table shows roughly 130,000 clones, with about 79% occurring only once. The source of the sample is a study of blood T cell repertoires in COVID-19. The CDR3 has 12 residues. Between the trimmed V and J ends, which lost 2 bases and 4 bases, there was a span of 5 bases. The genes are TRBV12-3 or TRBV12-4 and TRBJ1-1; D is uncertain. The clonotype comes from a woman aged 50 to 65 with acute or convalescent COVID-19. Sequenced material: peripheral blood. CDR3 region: CASSLTSTEAFF. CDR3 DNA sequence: TGTGCCAGCAGTTTAACAAGCACTGAAGCTTTCTTT.